These 9 T cell receptor beta chains originate from one sample sequenced in a study of T cells in Graves' hyperthyroidism and ophthalmopathy. Amplified TCR beta CDR3 regions came from RNA transcripts. An initial round of RT-PCR targeting the TCR CDR3 relied on the HTBI primer set. TCRdb fed the multiplex PCR reads into MiXCR, producing one record per CDR3 protein. The sample includes some 600,000 distinct CDR3 sequences, approximately 15% of them seen just once. The material sequenced was blood. These receptors came from a woman younger than 45 with Graves' hyperthyroidism that later progressed to Graves' ophthalmopathy.

This clonotype showed up many times. The rearrangement uses TRBV27 and TRBJ2-5, with 9 bases that match TRBD2. J lost 5 bases, V lost 4 bases, and 8 bases had no gene match. Germline assignment: CDR1 MNHEY and CDR2 SMNVEV (reference sequence). The CDR3 length is 15 residues. CDR3: CASSSTSGYLETQYF. DNA of the CDR3: TGTGCCAGCAGTTCAACTAGCGGGTACCTGGAGACCCAGTACTTC.

Note on this clonotype: This could be a read error, since a much larger clone is one nucleotide away. Here the CDR3 reads CASSLNGVNEAFF. The DNA of the CDR3 is TGTGCCAGCAGCTTAAACGGGGTGAATGAAGCTTTCTTT. This chain uses TRBV7-3 with TRBJ1-1, with D uncertain. Germline V gene lookup returns CDR1 SGHTA and CDR2 FQGTGA. V was pared by 1 base and J by 7 bases, with 10 bases between. The CDR3 spans 13 residues.

This clonotype was seen many times. The V gene is TRBV2, the J gene TRBJ2-7; D not certain. Germline V gene data show CDR1 as SNHLY and CDR2 as FYNNEI. The CDR3 extends over 11 amino acids. V was pared by 5 bases and J by 2 bases, with 4 bases between. The CDR3 nucleotides read TGTGCCAGCAGTACTACCTACGAGCAGTACTTC. This codes for CASSTTYEQYF.

In regard to this clonotype: This may be a read error, as it is one base from a much larger clone. The rearrangement joins TRBV7-6 to TRBJ2-1; 9 bases align to TRBD2. The DNA end lines up better with TRBJ2-7; the J call may be wrong. CDR1 SGHVS and CDR2 FNYEAQ come from the germline V gene. There are 15 residues in the CDR3. The CDR3 DNA reads as TGTGCCAGCAGCATTAGCGGGAGTCAATACAATGAGCAGTACTTC. Encoded protein: CASSISGSQYNEQYF.

This chain uses TRBV7-9 with TRBJ1-3; D remains ambiguous. Trimming cost V 1 base and J 4 bases, with 8 bases left between them. Germline V CDR1 and CDR2: SEHNR, FQNEAQ (reference sequence). This CDR3 spans 14 amino acids. The CDR3, as DNA: TGTGCCAGCAGCTTAGTAACCCCCGGAAACACCATATATTTT. Its translation is CASSLVTPGNTIYF.

The chain links TRBV20-1 to TRBJ1-5; 8 positions agree with TRBD1. In germline, CDR1 is DFQATT, CDR2 SNEGSKA (reference sequence). This CDR3 contains 16 residues. Germline trimming cut 3 bases from V and 2 bases from J; bases unmatched to any gene: 9. Here the CDR3 reads CSASRTGSDGNQPQHF. The CDR3 DNA reads TGCAGTGCTAGTAGGACAGGGAGCGATGGCAATCAGCCCCAGCATTTT.

V usage is TRBV19 and J usage is TRBJ2-4; 10 positions match TRBD1. The V and J ends lost 6 bases and 7 bases, in that order; junction bases with no gene match: 3. Germline CDR1 reads LNHDA; CDR2 reads SQIVND (reference sequence). CDR3 size: 13 residues. DNA for the CDR3: TGTGCCAGTAGAAGGACAGGGGGGAACATTCAGTACTTC. Translated, it gives CASRRTGGNIQYF. The full variable domain, with the rest looked up from reference TRBV19 and TRBJ2-4, is DGGITQSPKYLFRKEGQNVTLSCEQNLNHDAMYWYRQDPGQGLRLIYYSQIVNDFQKGDIAEGYSVSREKKESFPLTVTSAQKNPTAFYLCASRRTGGNIQYFGAGTRLSVL.

This clonotype was counted many times. CDR3 coding DNA: TGTGCCACCAGTGAAAGCCTGTTGGATGGCTACACCTTC. Protein product: CATSESLLDGYTF. The chain carries TRBV24-1 and TRBJ1-2; D is unclear. The CDR3 totals 13 residues. Germline V gene data show CDR1 as KGHDR and CDR2 as SFDVKD. Deletions cut 4 bases from V and 6 bases from J, with 11 bases between.

Ten or more counts support this clonotype. V usage is TRBV10-3 and J usage is TRBJ1-1, with D possibly matching TRBD1 (6 bases). V shed 3 bases and J shed 0 bases, with 8 bases lying between them. Germline CDR1 and CDR2: ENHRY and SYGVKD. The CDR3 is made up of 14 amino acids. CDR3 coding DNA: TGTGCCATCAGTGAAAGGACAGTGAACACTGAAGCTTTCTTT. Protein product: CAISERTVNTEAFF.